The 9 T cell receptor beta chains given below trace back to one sample, sequenced in a study of shared clonotypes between healthy human individuals. Libraries were prepared by immunoSEQ multiplex PCR; TCRdb keeps only in-frame clonotypes and omits some of them. The top ten clones hold about 11% of a sample with 550,000 to 600,000 clones, around three quarters of them seen once. The sample comprised PBMCs. These receptors were obtained from a woman between 40 and 50 years old in good health. Some clones in this sample may be carry-over from other donors' samples.

J is TRBJ1-2 and V is TRBV7-2; 9 bases align to TRBD1. Germline assignment: CDR1 SGHTA and CDR2 FQGNSA. The CDR3 consists of 14 residues. The V and J ends lost 1 base and 6 bases, in that order; junction bases with no gene match: 3. CDR3 sequence (DNA): TGTGCCAGCAGCTTAGTGGGACAGGGACATGGCTACACCTTC. Translating gives CASSLVGQGHGYTF.

The chain carries TRBV18 and TRBJ1-4, with 9 positions matching TRBD1. The CDR3 consists of 14 residues. The trim removed 4 bases at V and 8 bases at J, leaving 5 bases unmatched. The germline V gene encodes CDR1 KGHSH and CDR2 LQKENI. CDR3 in amino acids: CASSQDRGGEKLFF. CDR3 DNA: TGTGCCAGCTCACAGGACAGGGGAGGAGAAAAACTGTTTTTT.

The V and J genes are TRBV7-9 and TRBJ2-7, with 13 positions matching TRBD2. The CDR3 runs 15 residues. Trimming removed 5 bases from V and 2 bases from J; junction bases left unmatched: 3. The germline V gene encodes CDR1 SEHNR and CDR2 FQNEAQ (reference sequence). The chain's CDR3 is CASSLLAGGPYEQYF. Written as DNA, the CDR3 is TGTGCCAGCAGCCTACTAGCGGGAGGGCCCTACGAGCAGTACTTC.

The CDR3 region is CASVFRTGNTIYF. Written as DNA, the CDR3 is TGTGCCAGCGTTTTCCGGACCGGAAACACCATATATTTT. V gene TRBV28 combines with J gene TRBJ1-3; no definite D call. Deletions cut 8 bases from V and 4 bases from J, with 12 bases between. Germline CDR1 is MDHEN and CDR2 is SYDVKM. This CDR3 has 13 residues.

The chain is built from TRBV9 and TRBJ2-1; 7 bases are shared with TRBD2. Germline assignment: CDR1 SGDLS and CDR2 YYNGEE. V trimming: 0 bases; J trimming: 9 bases; junction bases outside the gene matches: 9. The length of the CDR3 is 15 residues. CDR3 amino acids: CASSVGGAGLAEQFF. The CDR3 coding sequence is TGTGCCAGCAGCGTAGGCGGAGCGGGGCTCGCTGAGCAGTTCTTC.

The chain combines TRBV30 with TRBJ2-1, with D perhaps matching TRBD2 (5 bases). The V end lost 4 bases, the J end lost 7 bases, and 14 bases lay between the germline ends. Germline-derived CDR1 and CDR2 are GTSNPN and SVGIG (reference sequence). This CDR3 contains 13 residues. The CDR3 nucleotides read TGTGCCTGGAATCCCTCGAGGGAGAATGAGCAGTTCTTC. It codes for CAWNPSRENEQFF.

The chain combines TRBV28 with TRBJ2-5, with D maybe TRBD1 (5 bases). The CDR3 covers 15 residues. Trimming cost V 3 bases and J 3 bases, with 14 bases left between them. Germline V gives CDR1 MDHEN, CDR2 SYDVKM. Here the CDR3 reads CASSLPQGYEETQYF. The CDR3 nucleotides are TGTGCCAGCAGTTTGCCGCAGGGATATGAAGAGACCCAGTACTTC. Based on the CDR3 plus reference TRBV28 and TRBJ2-5, the full variable domain is DVKVTQSSRYLVKRTGEKVFLECVQDMDHENMFWYRQDPGLGLRLIYFSYDVKMKEKGDIPEGYSVSREKKERFSLILESASTNQTSMYLCASSLPQGYEETQYFGPGTRLLVL.

The J gene is TRBJ2-2, the V gene TRBV11-2; TRBD2 aligns across 7 bases. Trimming removed 2 bases from V and 7 bases from J; junction bases left unmatched: 10. Germline V gene lookup returns CDR1 SGHAT and CDR2 FQNNGV. This CDR3 is 16 amino acids long. The CDR3 DNA sequence: TGTGCCAGCAGCTTACGCAGGGTAGCGGGCGGCGGGGAGCTGTTTTTT. This encodes CASSLRRVAGGGELFF.

This sequence joins TRBV10-3 and TRBJ2-7; 10 nucleotides agree with TRBD2. Trimming removed 2 bases from V and 0 bases from J; junction bases left unmatched: 10. This CDR3 region has 18 residues. Germline-derived CDR1 and CDR2 are ENHRY and SYGVKD. This CDR3 reads CAISERPAGGPNSYEQYF. The CDR3 coding sequence is TGTGCCATCAGTGAGAGGCCAGCGGGAGGGCCCAACTCCTACGAGCAGTACTTC.